Each of the 28 T cell receptor beta chains below was sequenced from the same sample in a study of T-cell memory formation after mild COVID-19. One entry per CDR3 protein, called by TCRdb with MiXCR from the 5' RACE reads. The data show a few hundred thousand distinct CDR3 sequences, with 10% to 13% seen just once and just over 3% held by the top ten. The source material was PBMCs or a T cell subset sorted from them (not recorded which). Receptors originate from a man aged 18 to 35 who had mild COVID-19 (a few samples of this study predate the infection). Cell type and time point are not known.

In this sample, this clonotype turned up a few times. J is TRBJ2-3 and V is TRBV5-1; possible D gene TRBD1, 6 bases. V shed 8 bases and J shed 0 bases, with 16 bases lying between them. This CDR3 region has 15 residues. The germline V gene has CDR1 SGHRS and CDR2 YFSETQ. Here the CDR3 reads CASGKEGGSTDTQYF. CDR3 sequence (DNA): TGCGCCAGTGGAAAGGAAGGGGGAAGCACAGATACGCAGTATTTT.

This clonotype was found a few times. The chain links TRBV6-6 to TRBJ2-3; 10 nucleotides line up with TRBD2. Trimming removed 6 bases from V and 2 bases from J; junction bases left unmatched: 5. This CDR3 region has 15 residues. Looked up from germline, CDR1 is MNHNY and CDR2 is SVGAGI (reference sequence). The CDR3 reads CASSLGLANTDTQYF. The DNA for the CDR3 is TGTGCCAGCAGCCTGGGACTAGCGAACACAGATACGCAGTATTTT.

This clonotype was recorded at least ten times. CDR3 amino acids: CASSLAVYNEQFF. The CDR3 region has the DNA TGTGCCAGCAGCTTAGCTGTGTACAATGAGCAGTTCTTC. V and J are TRBV7-2 and TRBJ2-1; D is unclear. Germline V gene sequence: CDR1 SGHTA, CDR2 FQGNSA. This CDR3 is 13 amino acids long. V was shortened by 0 bases and J by 4 bases, with 4 bases between the two germline ends.

This clonotype was seen ten or more times. The chain is built from TRBV5-6 and TRBJ2-5; D is undetermined. The CDR3 is 13 residues long. Trimming pared 1 base from V and 0 bases from J, leaving 4 bases between. Germline V gene lookup returns CDR1 SGHDT and CDR2 YYEEEE. The CDR3 sequence is CASSLFHQETQYF. In DNA, the CDR3 is TGTGCCAGCAGCTTGTTCCACCAAGAGACCCAGTACTTC.

Worth noting for this clonotype: A junction end diverges from the germline sequence, so it may reflect a read error. The chain links TRBV6-2 or TRBV6-3 to TRBJ1-4; D not certain. Germline V gene data show CDR1 as MNHEY and CDR2 as SVGEGT. The CDR3 is made up of 16 amino acids. The CDR3 sequence is CASSHSDLPANEKLFF. Here the CDR3 DNA reads TGTGCCAGCAGTCACTCTGACCTTCCCGCTAATGAAAAACTGTTTTTT.

The rearrangement joins TRBV12-3 or TRBV12-4 to TRBJ1-1; D might be TRBD1 (5 bases). Deletions cut 7 bases from V and 0 bases from J, with 36 bases between. CDR3 size: 22 residues. CDR3: CASTLLAGRFMGLGGLNTEAFF. As DNA, the CDR3 is TGTGCCAGCACCCTCCTGGCAGGGCGGTTTATGGGGTTGGGGGGACTGAACACTGAAGCTTTCTTT.

For the CDR3, the DNA is TGTGCCAGCACCCGGCAAGGGGGCTACACTGAAGCTTTCTTT. Translation gives CASTRQGGYTEAFF. This chain uses TRBV27 with TRBJ1-1, with 7 bases matching TRBD1. Per the germline V gene, CDR1 is MNHEY and CDR2 is SMNVEV (reference sequence). The CDR3 runs to 14 residues. Trimming at V came to 7 bases and at J to 3 bases, leaving 8 bases not matched to a gene.

This clonotype showed up just a few times. This sequence joins TRBV20-1 and TRBJ1-5, with TRBD1 matching over 9 bases. Germline V gene lookup returns CDR1 DFQATT and CDR2 SNEGSKA (reference sequence). V trimming: 6 bases; J trimming: 2 bases; junction bases outside the gene matches: 5. CDR3 size: 14 residues. CDR3 residues: CSATRQGGNQPQHF. As DNA, the CDR3 is TGCAGTGCGACCAGACAGGGGGGCAATCAGCCCCAGCATTTT.

At least ten counts were recorded for this clonotype. This rearrangement joins TRBV7-9 to TRBJ1-2, with TRBD1 matching over 9 bases. Germline V gene lookup returns CDR1 SEHNR and CDR2 FQNEAQ (reference sequence). The V gene end was trimmed by 5 bases and the J gene end by 6 bases; junction bases not matched to a gene: 7. The CDR3 has 14 amino acids. In DNA, the CDR3 is TGTGCCAGCAGCCCGACAGGGGGTCATGATGGCTACACCTTC. It translates to CASSPTGGHDGYTF.

The gene calls are TRBV20-1 and TRBJ1-4, with 7 nucleotides matching TRBD1. The CDR3 covers 17 residues. The V gene end was trimmed by 0 bases and the J gene end by 8 bases; junction bases not matched to a gene: 15. Germline values: CDR1 DFQATT, CDR2 SNEGSKA (reference sequence). CDR3 coding DNA: TGCAGTGCTAGAGATAGACAGGGAGGGGGATATACAGAAAAACTGTTTTTT. Its translation is CSARDRQGGGYTEKLFF.

This clonotype came up a few times. This chain joins TRBV7-2 and TRBJ2-3; the match to TRBD2 covers 12 bases. The ends lost 0 bases at V and 5 bases at J; junction bases unmatched: 12. Germline V lookup: CDR1 SGHTA, CDR2 FQGNSA. The CDR3 spans 19 residues. CDR3 loop: CASSLARFASGGAIDTQYF. For the CDR3, the DNA is TGTGCCAGCAGCTTAGCACGGTTTGCTAGCGGGGGGGCTATAGATACGCAGTATTTT.

This clonotype appeared many times. The chain is built from TRBV10-3 and TRBJ1-6, with D hard to call. The CDR3 length is 16 residues. The V end lost 2 bases, the J end lost 7 bases, and 15 bases lay between the germline ends. Germline lookup yields CDR1 ENHRY and CDR2 SYGVKD. CDR3 sequence: CAISETPARGNSPLHF. As DNA, the CDR3 is TGTGCCATCAGTGAGACTCCGGCCCGCGGGAATTCACCCCTCCACTTT.

This clonotype appeared many times. The CDR3 DNA sequence: TGCGCCAGCAGCGCGGGACCTACGGTGGGGCAAGAGACCCAGTACTTC. It is translated as CASSAGPTVGQETQYF. This chain connects TRBV5-1 to TRBJ2-5; D may be TRBD2 (6 bases). This CDR3 region has 16 residues. Trimming stripped 4 bases from V and 2 bases from J, with 18 bases between. Germline CDR1 and CDR2: SGHRS and YFSETQ.

This clonotype has more than one count but fewer than ten. The chain couples TRBV18 to TRBJ1-1; D gene ambiguous. Between the trimmed V and J ends, which lost 3 bases and 1 base, there was a span of 9 bases. CDR3 length: 14 residues. Germline V lookup: CDR1 KGHSH, CDR2 LQKENI. This CDR3 is CASSPLAGNTEAFF. CDR3 DNA: TGTGCCAGCTCACCGCTGGCCGGGAACACTGAAGCTTTCTTT.

This clonotype was observed many times. V usage is TRBV5-1 and J usage is TRBJ2-5; unclear D gene. Per germline, CDR1 SGHRS and CDR2 YFSETQ. Trimming removed 0 bases from V and 5 bases from J, with 5 bases in between. The CDR3 is 12 amino acids. The DNA of the CDR3 is TGCGCCAGCAGCTTGGCCGGGGAGACCCAGTACTTC. Protein sequence: CASSLAGETQYF.

This clonotype was counted a few times. V gene TRBV21-1 combines with J gene TRBJ2-3. TRBV21-1 is recorded as a pseudogene. The CDR3 contains 16 residues. The CDR3 DNA reads TGTGCCAGCAGCAAACGAGGCCATCTACACACAGATACGCAGTATTTT. This codes for CASSKRGHLHTDTQYF.

The chain recombines TRBV27 with TRBJ1-2; D is ambiguous. The ends were cut back, 2 bases at V and 4 bases at J, with 8 bases in the middle. This CDR3 region has 13 residues. The germline CDR1 and CDR2 sequences are MNHEY and SMNVEV (reference sequence). The CDR3 DNA follows: TGTGCCAGCAGTTTAAGGCTCAGCTATGGCTACACCTTC. It specifies CASSLRLSYGYTF.

The rearrangement uses TRBV12-3 or TRBV12-4 and TRBJ1-1; D is possibly TRBD1 (5 bases). The CDR3 runs to 15 residues. Trimming shortened V by 4 bases and J by 10 bases, and 22 bases separated the two germline ends. The chain's CDR3 is CASSSLPGTSGGAFF. CDR3 DNA: TGTGCCAGCAGTTCCCTGCCCGGGACCTCGGGAGGAGCTTTCTTT.

V and J are TRBV6-6 and TRBJ2-7, with D uncertain. Germline lookup yields CDR1 MNHNY and CDR2 SVGAGI (reference sequence). V dropped 7 bases and J dropped 3 bases, with 16 bases sitting between them. The CDR3 loop spans 14 amino acids. The CDR3 region is CASTLTGVGYEQYF. In DNA form, the CDR3 reads TGTGCCAGCACTTTAACTGGGGTGGGCTACGAGCAGTACTTC.

V and J are TRBV7-2 and TRBJ2-3; D not resolved. Trimming left V 1 base short and J 8 bases short, with 7 bases between. CDR3 length: 12 residues. Germline CDR1 is SGHTA and CDR2 is FQGNSA. This CDR3 is CASSLDWGTQYF. In DNA, the CDR3 is TGTGCCAGCAGCTTAGATTGGGGTACGCAGTATTTT.

V and J are TRBV19 and TRBJ1-5, with D perhaps matching TRBD1 (5 bases). The CDR3 is 14 amino acids. From germline, CDR1 is LNHDA and CDR2 SQIVND (reference sequence). Trimming pared 2 bases from V and 7 bases from J, leaving 12 bases between. This CDR3 reads CASSITGGGQPQHF. The CDR3, as DNA: TGTGCCAGTAGTATAACGGGGGGTGGACAGCCCCAGCATTTT.

The genes are TRBV3-1 and TRBJ1-2; D ambiguous. Germline V CDR1 and CDR2: LGHDT, YNNKEL (reference sequence). The length of the CDR3 is 12 residues. V lost 2 bases and J lost 7, with 8 bases in between. In nucleotides, the CDR3 is TGTGCCAGCAGCCAATTAACGGGTGGCTACACCTTC. Residues: CASSQLTGGYTF.

V and J are TRBV21-1 and TRBJ1-1; TRBD1 reflects the table's D call only, with no check against the DNA. TRBV21-1 is designated a pseudogene. The CDR3 is 16 residues long. CDR3 amino acids: CASSKASAGGDTEAFF. The CDR3 nucleotides are TGTGCCAGCAGCAAAGCATCGGCAGGGGGCGACACTGAAGCTTTCTTT.

This clonotype showed up just a few times. The chain recombines TRBV7-2 with TRBJ2-7, with 12 nucleotides matching TRBD1. Trimming removed 5 bases from V and 0 bases from J; junction bases left unmatched: 11. The CDR3 extends over 18 amino acids. The germline V gene has CDR1 SGHTA and CDR2 FQGNSA. As DNA, the CDR3 is TGTGCCAGCAGCCAGGGTGGGACAGGGGGCCCTAGCTCCTACGAGCAGTACGTC. Residues: CASSQGGTGGPSSYEQYV.

This clonotype was seen many times. The rearrangement joins TRBV7-2 to TRBJ1-5, with D tentatively TRBD1 (6 bases). Per germline, CDR1 SGHTA and CDR2 FQGNSA. V lost 3 bases to trimming and J lost 7 bases, with 13 bases between them. This CDR3 is built from 14 residues. DNA of the CDR3: TGTGCCAGCAGCTTCCAGGGGAATTCCCAGCCCCAGCATTTT. Protein sequence: CASSFQGNSQPQHF.

This clonotype was counted a few times. The chain carries TRBV3-1 and TRBJ2-7; a weak D match, TRBD2 (7 bases). The CDR3 consists of 14 residues. The V end lost 4 bases, the J end lost 2 bases, and 12 bases lay between the germline ends. In germline, CDR1 is LGHDT, CDR2 YNNKEL (reference sequence). CDR3 nucleotides: TGTGCCAGCAGCCTTTGGGGGGGCGCCTACGAGCAGTACTTC. Its protein is CASSLWGGAYEQYF.

This clonotype was seen repeatedly, ten times or more. This chain uses TRBV5-1 with TRBJ2-7, with unresolved D. This CDR3 spans 13 amino acids. Trimming took off 3 bases at V and 3 bases at J, with 10 bases between the two ends. Per germline, CDR1 SGHRS and CDR2 YFSETQ. CDR3 residues: CASSSSNGYEQYF. The DNA of the CDR3 is TGCGCCAGCAGCTCGTCGAACGGCTACGAGCAGTACTTC.

This clonotype was seen at least ten times. This rearrangement joins TRBV29-1 to TRBJ2-2; 7 bases map to TRBD1. This CDR3 has 12 amino acids. V shed 6 bases, J shed 6 bases, and the junction held 4 bases outside the gene matches. Germline V CDR1 and CDR2: SQVTM, ANQGSEA. CDR3: CSVRQGAGELFF. CDR3 coding DNA: TGCAGCGTACGCCAGGGGGCCGGGGAGCTGTTTTTT.